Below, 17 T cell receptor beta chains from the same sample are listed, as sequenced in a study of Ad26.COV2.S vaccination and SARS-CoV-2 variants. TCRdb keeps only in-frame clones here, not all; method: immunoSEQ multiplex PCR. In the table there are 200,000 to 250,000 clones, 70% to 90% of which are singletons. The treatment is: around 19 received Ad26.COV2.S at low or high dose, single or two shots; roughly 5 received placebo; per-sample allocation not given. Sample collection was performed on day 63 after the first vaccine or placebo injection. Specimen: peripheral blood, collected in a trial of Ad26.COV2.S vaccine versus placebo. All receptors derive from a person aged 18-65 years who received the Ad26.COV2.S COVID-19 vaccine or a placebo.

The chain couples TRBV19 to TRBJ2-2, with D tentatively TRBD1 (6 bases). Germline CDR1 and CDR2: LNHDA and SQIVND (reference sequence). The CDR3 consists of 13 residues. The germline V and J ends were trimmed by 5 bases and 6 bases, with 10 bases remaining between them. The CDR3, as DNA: TGTGCCAGTAGTCAACACAGGGCCGGGGAGCTGTTTTTT. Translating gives CASSQHRAGELFF.

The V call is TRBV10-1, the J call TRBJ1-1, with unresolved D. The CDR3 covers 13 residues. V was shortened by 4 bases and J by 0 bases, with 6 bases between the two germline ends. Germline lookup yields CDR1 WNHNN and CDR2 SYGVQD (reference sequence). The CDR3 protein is CASSALVNTEAFF. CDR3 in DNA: TGCGCCAGCAGTGCTCTAGTGAACACTGAAGCTTTCTTT.

For the CDR3, the DNA is TGTGCCAGCCCCCCCCTCCACTTT. It is translated as CASPPLHF. This chain uses TRBV27 with TRBJ1-6; no definite D call. Germline lookup yields CDR1 MNHEY and CDR2 SMNVEV (reference sequence). Trimming cost V 8 bases and J 13 bases, with 3 bases left between them. The CDR3 length is 8 residues.

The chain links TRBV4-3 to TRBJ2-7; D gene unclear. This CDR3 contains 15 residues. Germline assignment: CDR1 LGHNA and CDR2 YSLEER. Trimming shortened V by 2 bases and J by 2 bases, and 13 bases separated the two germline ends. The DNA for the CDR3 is TGCGCCAGCAGCCAACGGTTGAATGGGCCCTACGAGCAGTACTTC. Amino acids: CASSQRLNGPYEQYF.

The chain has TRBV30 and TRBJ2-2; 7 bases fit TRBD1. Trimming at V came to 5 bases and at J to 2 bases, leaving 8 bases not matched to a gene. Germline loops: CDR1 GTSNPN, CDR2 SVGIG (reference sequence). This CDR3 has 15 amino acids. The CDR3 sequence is CAWGAGTVNTGELFF. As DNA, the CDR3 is TGTGCCTGGGGGGCCGGGACAGTAAACACCGGGGAGCTGTTTTTT.

The CDR3 is CASSLGRRTYEQYF. DNA for the CDR3: TGTGCCAGCAGCTTAGGGCGGAGAACCTACGAGCAGTACTTC. This chain connects TRBV7-8 to TRBJ2-7; no clear D. V lost 1 base to trimming and J lost 2 bases, with 9 bases between them. This CDR3 contains 14 residues. CDR1 is SGHVS, CDR2 FQNEAQ, per germline.

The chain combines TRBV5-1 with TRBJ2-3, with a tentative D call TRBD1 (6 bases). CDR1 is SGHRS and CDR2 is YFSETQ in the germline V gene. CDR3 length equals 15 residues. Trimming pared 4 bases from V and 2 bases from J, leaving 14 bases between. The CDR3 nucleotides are TGCGCCAGCAGCCAATCCGGGACAAACACAGATACGCAGTATTTT. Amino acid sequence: CASSQSGTNTDTQYF.

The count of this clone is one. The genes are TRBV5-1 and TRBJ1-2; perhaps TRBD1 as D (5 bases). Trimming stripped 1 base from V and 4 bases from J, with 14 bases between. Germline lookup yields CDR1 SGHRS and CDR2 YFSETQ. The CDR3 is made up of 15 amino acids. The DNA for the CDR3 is TGCGCCAGCAGCTTGCTTGGAGGGACGGGCTATGGCTACACCTTC. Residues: CASSLLGGTGYGYTF.

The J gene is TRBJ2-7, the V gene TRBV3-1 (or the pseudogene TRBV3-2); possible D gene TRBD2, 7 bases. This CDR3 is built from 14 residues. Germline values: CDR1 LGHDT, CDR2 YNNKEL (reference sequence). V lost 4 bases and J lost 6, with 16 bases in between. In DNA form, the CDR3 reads TGTGCCAGCAGCCCAAGCCTCGGGGGGCTCGAGCAGTACTTC. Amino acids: CASSPSLGGLEQYF.

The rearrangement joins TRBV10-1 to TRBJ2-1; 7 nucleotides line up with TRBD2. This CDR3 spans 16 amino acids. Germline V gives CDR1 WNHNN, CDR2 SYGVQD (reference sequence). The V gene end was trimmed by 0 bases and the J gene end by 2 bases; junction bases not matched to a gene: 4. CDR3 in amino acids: CASSESRLATYNEQFF. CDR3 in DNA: TGCGCCAGCAGTGAGTCCCGACTAGCTACCTACAATGAGCAGTTCTTC.

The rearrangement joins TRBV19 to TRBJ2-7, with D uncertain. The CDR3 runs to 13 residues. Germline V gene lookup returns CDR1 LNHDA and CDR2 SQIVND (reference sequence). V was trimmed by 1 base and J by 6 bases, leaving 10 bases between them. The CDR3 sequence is CASSIGRTLEQYF. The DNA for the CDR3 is TGTGCCAGTAGTATAGGGAGAACCCTCGAGCAGTACTTC.

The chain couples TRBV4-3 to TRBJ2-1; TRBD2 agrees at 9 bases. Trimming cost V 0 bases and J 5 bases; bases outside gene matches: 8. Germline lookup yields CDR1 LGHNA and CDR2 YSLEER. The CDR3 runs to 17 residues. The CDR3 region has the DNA TGCGCCAGCAGCCAAGATCGTGCGGGAGGGCCAGACAATGAGCAGTTCTTC. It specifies CASSQDRAGGPDNEQFF.

The CDR3 protein is CASSEALRRTGGTNVLTF. The DNA of the CDR3 is TGTGCCAGCAGTGAAGCGCTTCGAAGGACAGGGGGGACCAACGTCCTGACTTTC. The J gene is TRBJ2-6, the V gene TRBV2; 10 nucleotides match TRBD1. Germline V gives CDR1 SNHLY, CDR2 FYNNEI. Losses at the gene ends were 0 bases for V and 8 bases for J; bases not matched to a gene: 10. This CDR3 is built from 18 residues. The full variable domain, its missing parts supplied by reference TRBV2 and TRBJ2-6, is EPEVTQTPSHQVTQMGQEVILRCVPISNHLYFYWYRQILGQKVEFLVSFYNNEISEKSEIFDDQFSVERPDGSNFTLKIRSTKLEDSAMYFCASSEALRRTGGTNVLTFGAGSRLTVL.

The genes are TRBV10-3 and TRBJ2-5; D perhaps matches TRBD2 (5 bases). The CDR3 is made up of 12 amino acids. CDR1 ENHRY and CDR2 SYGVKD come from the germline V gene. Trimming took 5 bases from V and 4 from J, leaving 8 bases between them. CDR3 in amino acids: CAISRGPETQYF. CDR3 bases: TGTGCCATCAGTCGAGGGCCAGAGACCCAGTACTTC.

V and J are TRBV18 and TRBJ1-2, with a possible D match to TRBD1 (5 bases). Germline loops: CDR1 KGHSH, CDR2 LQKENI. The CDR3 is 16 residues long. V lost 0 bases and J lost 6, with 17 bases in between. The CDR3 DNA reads TGTGCCAGCTCACCACCGCTGGGGGGAATTGGAGATGGCTACACCTTC. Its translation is CASSPPLGGIGDGYTF.

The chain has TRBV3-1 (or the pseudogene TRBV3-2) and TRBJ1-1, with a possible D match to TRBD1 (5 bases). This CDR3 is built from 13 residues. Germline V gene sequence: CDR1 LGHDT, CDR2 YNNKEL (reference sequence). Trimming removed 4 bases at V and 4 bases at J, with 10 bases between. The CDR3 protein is CASSRARATEAFF. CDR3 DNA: TGTGCCAGCAGCCGCGCCAGGGCCACTGAAGCTTTCTTT.

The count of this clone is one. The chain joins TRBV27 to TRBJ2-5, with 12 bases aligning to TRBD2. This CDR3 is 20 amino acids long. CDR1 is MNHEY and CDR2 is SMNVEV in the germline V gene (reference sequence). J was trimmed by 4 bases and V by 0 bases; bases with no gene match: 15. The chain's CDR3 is CASSLSGWGKASGRVETQYF. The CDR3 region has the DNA TGTGCCAGCAGTTTATCAGGTTGGGGAAAGGCTAGCGGGAGGGTAGAGACCCAGTACTTC.